This TCR beta chain came from a study of cytomegalovirus exposure and HLA in healthy donors (dated by TCRdb to 2016 to 2017). Study-wide context: According to an earlier analysis of 587 of the donors, roughly 180 million T cells yielded some 120 million unique TCR beta sequences and approximately 300 Gb of sequence data. An early release covering roughly 600 HLA-typed donors comprised about 290 gigabases of sequencing data and around 80 million unique TCR sequences. Of the 300 to 450 genotyped donors, over 70% fell in the genetic ancestry cluster associated with self-reported Caucasian donors. The aim of the study was to test whether cataloging public T cell receptors could identify signatures of past pathogen exposure. The study profiled the T cell repertoires of 550 to 700 subjects by immunosequencing and related them to cytomegalovirus serostatus. In addition to the first cohort of 650 to 750 subjects, a separate validation cohort of approximately 130 different subjects was used. To predict cytomegalovirus infection status, the study brought together high-throughput TCR immunosequencing, statistical association of individual TCRs with disease status, and machine learning. A later analysis re-analyzed previously published TCR beta repertoires from 600 to 850 donors and added high-resolution HLA genotyping to study TCR occurrence patterns. The later analysis used no new phenotypic data to find candidate immune exposures, relying instead on TCR beta sequences and their occurrence across donors. To decide whether each TCR beta V gene segment behaved as functional or pseudogenic, an earlier analysis of fewer than 750 of the donors relied on high-throughput TCR beta sequencing. Donor age, sex, ethnicity and CMV serostatus were collected together with the repertoire data. Genome-wide SNP genotypes for about 65% of the roughly 700 donors were used in a later genetic analysis, which treated that subset as a discovery cohort. Every discovery cohort repertoire had been produced on one sequencing platform. Class I and class II HLA loci were covered by the typing at four-digit resolution. Typing coverage varied by locus: roughly 620-630 donors for A, B, C, DRB1 and DQB1; around 560 for DQA1; over 600 for DPA1; around 450 for DPB1. Four to six DR-DQ haplotypes were handled as single units for association and clustering, since linkage in the cohort was strong. Among 300 to 450 genotyped donors of the cohort, an average of about 240,000 unique TCR beta nucleotide sequences were sequenced per donor, around a sixth of them non-productive. Beyond this particular receptor, the publication reports: It was suggested by the authors that the approach could potentially be generalized to other disease states and immunological phenotypes. A further reported finding was that TCR beta sequences accurately predicted the HLA-A and HLA-B alleles for most subjects in the first cohort. Broadly in line with IMGT annotations, most TCR beta V segments showed up in productive rearrangements about 87% or about 30% of the time in an earlier analysis of several hundred of the donors. In a later genetic analysis, a missense DCLRE1C variant was associated with V-gene and J-gene trimming of TCR beta chains, and the association was replicated in an independent cohort. Because HLA typing was missing for some donors at each locus, association tests included only the typed subset. Most CMV-associated TCR beta chains appeared to be HLA-restricted in a later analysis, and the HLA associations seemed to be driven largely by CMV exposure. When HLA alleles, especially DR and DQ, strongly co-occurred, attributing TCR associations to individual alleles was difficult. The earlier analysis of almost 600 of the donors excluded roughly 16 rarely observed V segments, including chromosome 9 orphons, because counts were too low. Presence/absence analyses assumed roughly uniform sequencing depth across donors, an assumption that may not hold. In vitro tests confirmed that three of the cytomegalovirus-associated TCR beta chains recognize cytomegalovirus antigens. A group of highly shared sequence variants was considered likely to be a technical artifact of the sequencing pipeline. Linkage disequilibrium might explain the correlated functional status among segregating V segments, but an unknown experimental factor could not be ruled out. The study listed 164 TCR beta chains as associated with cytomegalovirus. In a later analysis, HLA-associated TCR beta chains were found to be more clonally expanded and to have lower generation probabilities than equally common non-associated chains. The only immune exposure information available for the cohort was CMV serostatus. A later analysis associated about 17,000 TCR beta sequences with specific HLA alleles at a false discovery rate of 0.05. Most TCR sequences were seen in very few donors, while some public TCRs were found in many individuals. In this cohort, only TCR beta chains were sequenced, and detectable features were limited by the absence of alpha or paired-chain data. Compared with the approximately 600-donor mean, donors in an Asian-associated ancestry cluster had fewer N-insertions in productive TCRs, according to a later genetic analysis. Several of the top co-occurrence clusters appeared to be linked to parvovirus B19, influenza, CMV and Epstein-Barr virus, according to a later analysis. The 87-base-pair reads could not distinguish some IMGT-functional V segments, including TRBV6-2 and TRBV6-3, so those segments were excluded. In a later analysis, TCR association rates were found to vary across HLA loci, with the most associated TCRs seen for DRB1 alleles and the fewest for HLA-C alleles. Cytomegalovirus status was reported to be diagnosed by the classifier with high specificity and sensitivity in both the original and validation cohorts.

The receptor library was made with the immunoSEQ multiplex PCR assay. The multiplex PCR relied on a mix of 60 forward primers for TCR Vbeta segments and 13 reverse primers for TCR Jbeta segments. A multiplex PCR assay on genomic DNA amplified the CDR3 region of rearranged TCR beta genes. Amplified TCR beta libraries were sequenced as 87-base-pair reads on the Illumina HiSeq System. The published analysis was carried out like this. A later analysis counted approximately 74 million unique TCR beta chains across the 666 repertoires, and 9 million to 14 million of these chains were shared by at least two donors. Raw reads were error-corrected and collapsed into unique sequences by a nearest-neighbor algorithm in which closely related sequences were merged to remove PCR and sequencing errors. To assign V, D and J gene segments, CDR3 sequences were aligned to IMGT reference sequences. For a sequence to be retained, a match of at least six nucleotides was required to both a V gene segment and a J gene segment. Rearrangements were called productive when the CDR3 lacked stop codons and stayed in frame with V and J; all others were non-productive. Following IMGT convention, CDR3 was defined as the stretch from the second conserved V-encoded cysteine to the conserved J-encoded phenylalanine. In an earlier analysis of 587 of the donors, sequences lacking an unambiguous match to a single V gene segment were excluded. In an earlier analysis of about 590 of the donors, a V segment was called functional when productive rearrangements were above 56.7%, and segregating when the standard deviation between donors exceeded 5%. A statistical classification framework was built for diagnosing cytomegalovirus status from the catalog of TCR beta chain sequences. In a later analysis, V and J genes were assigned by comparing TCR nucleotide sequences against IMGT/GENE-DB human TR gene sequences. In a later analysis, CDR3 sequences and most-parsimonious VDJ recombination scenarios were assigned using the TCRdist pipeline. In a later analysis, each TCR beta chain was defined by its CDR3 amino acid sequence together with its V-gene family, and reads lacking a unique V-gene family were excluded. A later analysis removed roughly 590 highly shared, low-generation-probability nucleotide sequences to deal with suspected cross-contamination and a sequencing artifact. A later analysis calculated a clonal expansion index for each public chain from normalized within-repertoire ranks of inferred template counts. A later analysis computed generation probabilities with a VDJ recombination model fitted to out-of-frame rearrangements, and checked the results against IGoR. Hypergeometric tests were used in a later analysis to score TCR-TCR, TCR-HLA and TCR-CMV co-occurrence, with a repertoire-size bias correction applied to the TCR pairs. False discovery rates were estimated in a later analysis by permuting HLA or CMV assignments 20 times. In a later analysis, co-occurring TCRs were grouped with DBSCAN, and TCRdist sequence similarity was added when clustering was performed within HLA-allele-positive subsets. For co-occurrence clustering, repertoires with fewer than 30,000 or more than 120,000 public chains were excluded, along with 5 or 6 repertoires with anomalous nucleotide sharing. TCRdb retrieved this table from immuneACCESS and kept in-frame rearrangements only. Not all clones are present; in checked studies, unresolved V genes account for under half, and no reason is known for the remainder. V and J calls and clone size are given by that table; D and trimming were obtained from the DNA. The table for this sample lists about 180,000 clones; around 80% of them were counted only once. Together, the top ten hold around 1.4% of the sample.

V and J are trimmed by 2 bases and 4 bases, and the gene matches miss 10 bases of the junction. The CDR3 has 16 amino acids, counting the end cysteine and phenylalanine. Of the read, only the CDR3 DNA is kept; its 48 bases are in frame from base 1. CDR1 and CDR2 were assigned from the germline V gene as MNHEY and SVGAGI. A note on this clone: What antigen it recognizes has not been identified. Per-base quality was not reported, and no clone a single base away is much larger than it.

In total, approximately 610 healthy bone marrow donors made up the cohort. At the time of sampling, every cohort member was nominally healthy, though immune exposures that went unrecorded were likely present. The donor tested CMV seropositive, placing the donor among the 250 to 350 seropositive members of the cohort. Every donor gave a peripheral blood sample, and the peripheral blood mononuclear cells from that sample were used for TCR beta sequencing. Genomic DNA extraction from the blood cell samples was performed with the Qiagen DNeasy Blood Extraction Kit. The sequencing sample was made of PBMCs. This clonotype was obtained from a girl aged 5 to 17 in good health and CMV-seropositive. The chain was built from TRBV6-5 and TRBJ2-7, and TRBD2 aligns with 8 junction nucleotides. The DNA is TGTGCCAGCAGTTACCACCCGACTAGCGAGTTATACGAGCAGTACTTC. Translated, it reads CASSYHPTSELYEQYF.